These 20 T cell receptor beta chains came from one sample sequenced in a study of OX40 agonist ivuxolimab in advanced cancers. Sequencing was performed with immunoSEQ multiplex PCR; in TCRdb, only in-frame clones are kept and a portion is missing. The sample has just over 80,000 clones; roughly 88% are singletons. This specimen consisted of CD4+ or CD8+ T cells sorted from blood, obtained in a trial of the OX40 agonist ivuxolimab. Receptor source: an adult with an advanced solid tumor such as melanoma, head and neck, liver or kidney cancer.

CDR3 residues: CASSVPGLMNTEAFF. The DNA of the CDR3 is TGTGCCAGTAGTGTCCCGGGACTCATGAACACTGAAGCTTTCTTT. The rearrangement joins TRBV19 to TRBJ1-1, with D perhaps matching TRBD1 (5 bases). V dropped 5 bases and J dropped 0 bases, with 13 bases sitting between them. Per the germline V gene, CDR1 is LNHDA and CDR2 is SQIVND (reference sequence). The CDR3 is 15 amino acids.

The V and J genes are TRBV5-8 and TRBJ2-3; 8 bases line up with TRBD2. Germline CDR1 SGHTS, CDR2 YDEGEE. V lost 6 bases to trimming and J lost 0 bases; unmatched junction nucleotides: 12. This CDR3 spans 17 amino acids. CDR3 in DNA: TGTGCCAGCATGTCGCGGGGGGCCCCCCTTAGCACAGATACGCAGTATTTT. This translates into CASMSRGAPLSTDTQYF.

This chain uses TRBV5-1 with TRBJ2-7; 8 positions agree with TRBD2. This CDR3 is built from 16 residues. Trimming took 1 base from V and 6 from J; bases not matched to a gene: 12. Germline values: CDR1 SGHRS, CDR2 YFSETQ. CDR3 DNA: TGCGCCAGCAGCTTGCGGGACCGAGCGGGAGTCGGCGAGCAGTACTTC. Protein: CASSLRDRAGVGEQYF.

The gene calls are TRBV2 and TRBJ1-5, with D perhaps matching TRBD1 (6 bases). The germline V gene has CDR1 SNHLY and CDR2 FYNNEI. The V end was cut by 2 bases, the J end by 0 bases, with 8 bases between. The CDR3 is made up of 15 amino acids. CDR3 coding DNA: TGTGCCAGCAGTGAACTCAGGGGTAGCAATCAGCCCCAGCATTTT. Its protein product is CASSELRGSNQPQHF.

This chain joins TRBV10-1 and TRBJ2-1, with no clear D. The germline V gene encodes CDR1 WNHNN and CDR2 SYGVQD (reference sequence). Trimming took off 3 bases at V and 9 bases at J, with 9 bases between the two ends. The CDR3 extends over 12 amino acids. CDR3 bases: TGCGCCAGCAGTGACCCACAGAGTGAGCAGTTCTTC. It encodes CASSDPQSEQFF.

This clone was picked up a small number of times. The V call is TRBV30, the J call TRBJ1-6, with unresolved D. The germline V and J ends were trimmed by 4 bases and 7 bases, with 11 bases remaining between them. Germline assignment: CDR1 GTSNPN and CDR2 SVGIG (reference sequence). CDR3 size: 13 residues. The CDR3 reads CAWTPRENSPLHF. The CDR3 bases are TGTGCCTGGACCCCGCGTGAAAATTCACCCCTCCACTTT.

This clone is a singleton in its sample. The CDR3 DNA reads TGTGCCAGCAGCGATAATACCCACAACGGGCAGCCCCAGCATTTT. It codes for CASSDNTHNGQPQHF. The rearrangement joins TRBV21-1 to TRBJ1-5. TRBV21-1 is a listed pseudogene. CDR3 length: 15 residues.

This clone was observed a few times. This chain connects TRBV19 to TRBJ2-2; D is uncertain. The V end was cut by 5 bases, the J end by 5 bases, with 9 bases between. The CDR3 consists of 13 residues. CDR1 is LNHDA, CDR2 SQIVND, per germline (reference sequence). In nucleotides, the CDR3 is TGTGCCAGTAGTCCACAGAGGACCGGGGAGCTGTTTTTT. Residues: CASSPQRTGELFF.

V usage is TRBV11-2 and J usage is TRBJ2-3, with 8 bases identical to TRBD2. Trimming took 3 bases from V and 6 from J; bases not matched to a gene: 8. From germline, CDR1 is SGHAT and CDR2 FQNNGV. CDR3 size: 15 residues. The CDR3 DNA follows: TGTGCCAGCAGCTTGGTCGGGGGGGCCTCGGATACGCAGTATTTT. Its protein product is CASSLVGGASDTQYF.

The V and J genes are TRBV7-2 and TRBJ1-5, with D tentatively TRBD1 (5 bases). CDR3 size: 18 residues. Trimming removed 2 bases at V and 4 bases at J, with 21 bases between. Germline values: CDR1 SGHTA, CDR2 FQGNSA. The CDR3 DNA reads TGTGCCAGCAGCTTATGGGGACGGGAAAATATTGGGAATCAGCCCCAGCATTTT. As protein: CASSLWGRENIGNQPQHF.

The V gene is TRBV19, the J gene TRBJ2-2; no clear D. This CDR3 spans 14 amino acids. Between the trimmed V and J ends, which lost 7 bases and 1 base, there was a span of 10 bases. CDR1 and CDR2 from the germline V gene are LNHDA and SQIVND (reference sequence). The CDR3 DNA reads TGTGCCAGTAATCCCTCAGGGAACACCGGGGAGCTGTTTTTT. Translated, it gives CASNPSGNTGELFF.

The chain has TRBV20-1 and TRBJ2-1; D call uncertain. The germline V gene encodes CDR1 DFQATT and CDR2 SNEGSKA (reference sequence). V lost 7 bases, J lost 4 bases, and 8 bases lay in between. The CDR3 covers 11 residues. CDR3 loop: CSVATYNEQFF. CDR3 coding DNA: TGCAGTGTAGCTACTTACAATGAGCAGTTCTTC.

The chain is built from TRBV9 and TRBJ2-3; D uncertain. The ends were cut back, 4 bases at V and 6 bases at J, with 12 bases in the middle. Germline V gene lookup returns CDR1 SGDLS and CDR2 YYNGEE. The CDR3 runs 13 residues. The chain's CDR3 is CASSTGPPDTQYF. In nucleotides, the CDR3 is TGTGCCAGCAGCACCGGACCCCCCGATACGCAGTATTTT.

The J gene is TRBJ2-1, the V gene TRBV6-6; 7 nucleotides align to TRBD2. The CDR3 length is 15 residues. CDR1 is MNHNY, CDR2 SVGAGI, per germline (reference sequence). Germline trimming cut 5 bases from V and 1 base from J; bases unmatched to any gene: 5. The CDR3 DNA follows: TGTGCCAGCAGTCCCGGGCGGGAGTCCTACAATGAGCAGTTCTTC. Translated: CASSPGRESYNEQFF.

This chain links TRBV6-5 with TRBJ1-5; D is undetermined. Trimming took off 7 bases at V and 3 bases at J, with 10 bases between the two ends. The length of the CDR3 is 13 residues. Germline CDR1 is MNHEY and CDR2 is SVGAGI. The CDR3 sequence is CASTRGLNQPQHF. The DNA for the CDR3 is TGTGCCAGCACTCGTGGCCTCAATCAGCCCCAGCATTTT.

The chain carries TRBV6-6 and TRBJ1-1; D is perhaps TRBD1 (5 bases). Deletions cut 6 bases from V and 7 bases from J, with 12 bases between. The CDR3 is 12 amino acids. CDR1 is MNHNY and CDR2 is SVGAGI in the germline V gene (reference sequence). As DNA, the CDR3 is TGTGCCAGCAGCTCCAGGGCCCTTGAAGCTTTCTTT. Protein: CASSSRALEAFF.

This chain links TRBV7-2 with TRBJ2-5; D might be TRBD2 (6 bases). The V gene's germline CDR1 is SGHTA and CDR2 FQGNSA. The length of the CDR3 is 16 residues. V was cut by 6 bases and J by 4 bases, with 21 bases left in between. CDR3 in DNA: TGTGCCAGCAGTTTAATGGGGCGGGGTGGGCTAGAGACCCAGTACTTC. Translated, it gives CASSLMGRGGLETQYF.

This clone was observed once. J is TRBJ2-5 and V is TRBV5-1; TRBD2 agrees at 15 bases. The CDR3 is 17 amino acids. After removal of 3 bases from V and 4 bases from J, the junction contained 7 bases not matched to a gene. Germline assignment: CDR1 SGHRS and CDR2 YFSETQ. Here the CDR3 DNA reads TGCGCCAGCAGCTCAGGACTAGCGGGAGGGGGAGGAGAGACCCAGTACTTC. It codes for CASSSGLAGGGGETQYF. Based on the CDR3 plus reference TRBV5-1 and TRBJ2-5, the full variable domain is KAGVTQTPRYLIKTRGQQVTLSCSPISGHRSVSWYQQTPGQGLQFLFEYFSETQRNKGNFPGRFSGRQFSNSRSEMNVSTLELGDSALYLCASSSGLAGGGGETQYFGPGTRLLVL.

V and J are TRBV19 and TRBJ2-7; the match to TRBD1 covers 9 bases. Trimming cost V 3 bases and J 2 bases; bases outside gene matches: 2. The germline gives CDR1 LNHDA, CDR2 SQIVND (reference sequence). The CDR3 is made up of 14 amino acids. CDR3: CASSIRQGAYEQYF. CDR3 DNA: TGTGCCAGTAGTATCAGACAGGGGGCCTACGAGCAGTACTTC.

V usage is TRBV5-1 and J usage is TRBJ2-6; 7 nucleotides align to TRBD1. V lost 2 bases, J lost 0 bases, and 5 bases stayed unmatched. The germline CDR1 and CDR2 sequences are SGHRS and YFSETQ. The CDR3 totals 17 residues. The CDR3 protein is CASSFQGVSSGANVLTF. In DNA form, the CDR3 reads TGCGCCAGCAGCTTTCAGGGGGTAAGCTCTGGGGCCAACGTCCTGACTTTC.